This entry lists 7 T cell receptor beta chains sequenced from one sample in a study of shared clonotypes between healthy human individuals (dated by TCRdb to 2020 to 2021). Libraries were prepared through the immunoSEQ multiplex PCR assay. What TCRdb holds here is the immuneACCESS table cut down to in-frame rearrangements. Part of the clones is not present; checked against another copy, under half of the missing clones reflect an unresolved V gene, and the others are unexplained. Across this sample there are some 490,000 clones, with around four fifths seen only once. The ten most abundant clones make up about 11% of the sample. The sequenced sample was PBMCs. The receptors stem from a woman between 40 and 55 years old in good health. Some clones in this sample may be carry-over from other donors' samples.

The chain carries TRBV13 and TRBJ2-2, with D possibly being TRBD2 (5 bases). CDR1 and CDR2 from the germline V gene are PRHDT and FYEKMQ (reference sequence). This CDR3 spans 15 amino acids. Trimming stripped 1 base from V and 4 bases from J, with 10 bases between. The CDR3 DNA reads TGTGCCAGCAGCTTAGTGGCGACTATCACCGGGGAGCTGTTTTTT. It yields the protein CASSLVATITGELFF. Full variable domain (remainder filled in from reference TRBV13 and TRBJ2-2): AAGVIQSPRHLIKEKRETATLKCYPIPRHDTVYWYQQGPGQDPQFLISFYEKMQSDKGSIPDRFSAQQFSDYHSELNMSSLELGDSALYFCASSLVATITGELFFGEGSRLTVL.

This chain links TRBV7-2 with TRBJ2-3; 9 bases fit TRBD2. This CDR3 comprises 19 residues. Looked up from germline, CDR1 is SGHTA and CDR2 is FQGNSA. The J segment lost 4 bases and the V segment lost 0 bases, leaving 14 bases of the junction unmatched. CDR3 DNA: TGTGCCAGCAGCTTAGCCCCTCGCTCGGTAGCGGGAGTTCCAGATACGCAGTATTTT. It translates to CASSLAPRSVAGVPDTQYF.

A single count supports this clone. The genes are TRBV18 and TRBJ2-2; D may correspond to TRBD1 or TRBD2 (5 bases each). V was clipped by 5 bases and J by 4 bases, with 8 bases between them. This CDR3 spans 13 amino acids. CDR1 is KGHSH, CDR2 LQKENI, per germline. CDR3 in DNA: TGTGCCAGCTCAAGGGGAGTCACCGGGGAGCTGTTTTTT. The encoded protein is CASSRGVTGELFF.

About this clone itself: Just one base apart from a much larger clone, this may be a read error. CDR3 amino acids: CASSLEAGVDSSLHF. The CDR3 bases are TGTGCCAGCAGCTTAGAGGCAGGGGTTGATTCATCCCTCCACTTT. This chain joins TRBV11-2 and TRBJ1-6; weak D call: TRBD1 (6 bases). The germline V gene has CDR1 SGHAT and CDR2 FQNNGV. This CDR3 comprises 15 residues.

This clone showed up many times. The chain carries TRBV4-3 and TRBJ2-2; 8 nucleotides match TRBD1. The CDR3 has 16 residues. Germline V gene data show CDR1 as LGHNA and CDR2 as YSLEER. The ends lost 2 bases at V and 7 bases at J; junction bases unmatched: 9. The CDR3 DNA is TGCGCCAGCAGCCAACAGGGGGCTACGGATGGCGGGGAGCTGTTTTTT. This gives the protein CASSQQGATDGGELFF.

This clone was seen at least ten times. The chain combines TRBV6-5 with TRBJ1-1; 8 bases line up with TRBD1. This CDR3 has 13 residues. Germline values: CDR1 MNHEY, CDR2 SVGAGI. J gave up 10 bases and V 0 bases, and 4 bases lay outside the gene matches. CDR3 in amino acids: CASSYSRGRPAFF. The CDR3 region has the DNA TGTGCCAGCAGTTACTCCAGGGGGCGACCAGCTTTCTTT.

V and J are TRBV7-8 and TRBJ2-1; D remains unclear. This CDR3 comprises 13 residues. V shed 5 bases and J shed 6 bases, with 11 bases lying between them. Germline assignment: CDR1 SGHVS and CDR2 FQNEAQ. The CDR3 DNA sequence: TGTGCCAGCAGCAAACGCTGGGGCAATGAGCAGTTCTTC. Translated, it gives CASSKRWGNEQFF.